The clone carrying this TCR beta chain was found many times. Its cognate antigen is unknown. These data are taken from a study of T-cell reconstitution after alpha-beta-depleted transplantation in children. The V gene end was trimmed by 5 bases and the J gene end by 7 bases; junction bases not matched to a gene: 13. This CDR3 is 18 amino acids long. Unique molecular identifiers were incorporated into the prepared TCRbeta library. TCRdb fed the PCR reads into MiXCR, producing one record per CDR3 protein. The sample includes 150,000 to 250,000 distinct CDR3 sequences, roughly 6.5% seen only once; the top ten take roughly 4.8%. General study results and limits: T-cell numbers and diversity one year post-transplant derived largely from freshly generated T cells. After transplant, at about two months, alpha-beta T cells were reportedly derived from several hundred expanded graft clones. Elevated TCRbeta diversity at day 60 was traced, in some patients, to surviving recipient T cells and thymic progenitors.

The sample consisted of PBMCs, taken before TCRalphabeta/CD19-depleted stem cell transplant. This rearrangement joins TRBV12-3 or TRBV12-4 to TRBJ2-2; TRBD2 agrees at 13 bases. The sequence was collected from a girl under two years old with combined immunodeficiency, due to receive a stem cell transplant. CDR3: CASSPLTGTSGVVGELFF. The CDR3 DNA follows: TGTGCCAGCAGTCCACTCACCGGGACTAGCGGGGTTGTCGGGGAGCTGTTTTTT.